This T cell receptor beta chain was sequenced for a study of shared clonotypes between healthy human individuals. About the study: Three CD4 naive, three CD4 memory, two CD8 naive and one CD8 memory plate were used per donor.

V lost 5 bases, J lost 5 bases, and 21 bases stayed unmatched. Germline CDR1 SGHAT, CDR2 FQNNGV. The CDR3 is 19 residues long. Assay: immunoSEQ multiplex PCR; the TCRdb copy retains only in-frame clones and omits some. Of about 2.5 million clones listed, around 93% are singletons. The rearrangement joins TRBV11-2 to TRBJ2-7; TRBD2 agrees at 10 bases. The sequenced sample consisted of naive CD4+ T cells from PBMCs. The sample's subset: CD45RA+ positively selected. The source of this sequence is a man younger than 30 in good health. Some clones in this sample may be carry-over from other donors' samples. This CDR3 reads CASSTRTSGQDSRGNEQYF. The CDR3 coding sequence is TGTGCCAGCAGCACACGGACTAGCGGCCAAGACTCCCGAGGGAACGAGCAGTACTTC. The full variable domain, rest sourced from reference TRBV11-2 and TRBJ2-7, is EAGVAQSPRYKIIEKRQSVAFWCNPISGHATLYWYQQILGQGPKLLIQFQNNGVVDDSQLPKDRFSAERLKGVDSTLKIQPAKLEDSAVYLCASSTRTSGQDSRGNEQYFGPGTRLTVT.